This TCR beta chain derives from a study of blood T cell repertoires in COVID-19. Study information: Acute and convalescent COVID-19 specimens originated in the United States, Italy and Spain.

TCRdb's copy holds only in-frame clones and misses some; the assay was immunoSEQ multiplex PCR. This sample has nearly 300,000 clones, with around 89% found just once. The sequence was obtained from a woman aged 25 to 39 who had recovered from COVID-19. Material: peripheral blood.

CDR3: CASSPRRGPSNTGELFF. The CDR3 nucleotides are TGTGCCAGCTCACCGCGGAGGGGCCCTTCGAACACCGGGGAGCTGTTTTTT. This chain joins TRBV18 and TRBJ2-2; a possible D gene is TRBD2 (6 bases). The V gene's germline CDR1 is KGHSH and CDR2 LQKENI. V gave up 3 bases and J gave up 0 bases, with 14 bases separating them. The CDR3 sequence is 17 residues long.